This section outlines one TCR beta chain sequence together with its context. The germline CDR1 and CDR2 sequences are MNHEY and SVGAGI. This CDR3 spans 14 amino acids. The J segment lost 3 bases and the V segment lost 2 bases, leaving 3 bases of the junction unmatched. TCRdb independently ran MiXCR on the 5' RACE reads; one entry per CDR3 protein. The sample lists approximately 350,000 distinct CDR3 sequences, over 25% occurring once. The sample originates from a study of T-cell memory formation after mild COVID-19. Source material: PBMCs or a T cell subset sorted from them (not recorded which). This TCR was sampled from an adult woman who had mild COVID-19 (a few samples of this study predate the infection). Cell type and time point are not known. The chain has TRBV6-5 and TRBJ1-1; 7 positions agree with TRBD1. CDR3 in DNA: TGTGCCAGCAGTTACAGGGGGCGAGACACTGAAGCTTTCTTT. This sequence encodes CASSYRGRDTEAFF.